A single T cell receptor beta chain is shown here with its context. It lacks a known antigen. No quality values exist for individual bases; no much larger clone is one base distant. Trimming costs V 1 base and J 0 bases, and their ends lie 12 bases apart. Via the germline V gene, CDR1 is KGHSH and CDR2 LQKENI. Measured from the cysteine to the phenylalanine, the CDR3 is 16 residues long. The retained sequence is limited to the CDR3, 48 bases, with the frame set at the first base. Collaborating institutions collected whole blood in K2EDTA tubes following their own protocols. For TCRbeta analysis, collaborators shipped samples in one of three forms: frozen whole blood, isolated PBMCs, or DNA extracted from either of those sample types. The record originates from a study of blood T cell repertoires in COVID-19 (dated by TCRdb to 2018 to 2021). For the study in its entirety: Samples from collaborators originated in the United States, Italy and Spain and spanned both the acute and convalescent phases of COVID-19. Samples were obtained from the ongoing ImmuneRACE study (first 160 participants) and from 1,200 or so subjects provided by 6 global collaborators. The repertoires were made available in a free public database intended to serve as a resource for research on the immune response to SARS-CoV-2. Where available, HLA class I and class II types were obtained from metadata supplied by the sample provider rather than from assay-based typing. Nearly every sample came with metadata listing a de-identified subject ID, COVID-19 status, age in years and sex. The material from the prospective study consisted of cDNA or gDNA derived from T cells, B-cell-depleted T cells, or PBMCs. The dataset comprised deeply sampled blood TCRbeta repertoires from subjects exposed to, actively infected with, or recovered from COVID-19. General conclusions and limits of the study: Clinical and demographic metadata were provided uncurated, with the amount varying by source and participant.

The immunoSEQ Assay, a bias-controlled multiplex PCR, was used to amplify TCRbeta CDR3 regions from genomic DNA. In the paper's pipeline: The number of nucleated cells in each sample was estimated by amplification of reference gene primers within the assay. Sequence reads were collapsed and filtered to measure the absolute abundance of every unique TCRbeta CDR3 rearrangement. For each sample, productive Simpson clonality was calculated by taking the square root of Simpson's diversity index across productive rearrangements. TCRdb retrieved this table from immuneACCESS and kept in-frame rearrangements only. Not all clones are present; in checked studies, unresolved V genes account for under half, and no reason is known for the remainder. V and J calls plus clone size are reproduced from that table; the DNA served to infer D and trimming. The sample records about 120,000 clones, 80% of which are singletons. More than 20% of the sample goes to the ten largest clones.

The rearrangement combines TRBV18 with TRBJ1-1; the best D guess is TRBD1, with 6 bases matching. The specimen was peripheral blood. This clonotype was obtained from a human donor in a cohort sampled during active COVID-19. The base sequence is TGTGCCAGCTCACCACTAGCATACAGGGTGAACACTGAAGCTTTCTTT. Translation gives CASSPLAYRVNTEAFF. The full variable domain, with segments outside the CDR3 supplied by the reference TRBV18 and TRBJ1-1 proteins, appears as NAGVMQNPRHLVRRRGQEARLRCSPMKGHSHVYWYRQLPEEGLKFMVYLQKENIIDESGMPKERFSAEFPKEGPSILRIQQVVRGDSAAYFCASSPLAYRVNTEAFFGQGTRLTVV.